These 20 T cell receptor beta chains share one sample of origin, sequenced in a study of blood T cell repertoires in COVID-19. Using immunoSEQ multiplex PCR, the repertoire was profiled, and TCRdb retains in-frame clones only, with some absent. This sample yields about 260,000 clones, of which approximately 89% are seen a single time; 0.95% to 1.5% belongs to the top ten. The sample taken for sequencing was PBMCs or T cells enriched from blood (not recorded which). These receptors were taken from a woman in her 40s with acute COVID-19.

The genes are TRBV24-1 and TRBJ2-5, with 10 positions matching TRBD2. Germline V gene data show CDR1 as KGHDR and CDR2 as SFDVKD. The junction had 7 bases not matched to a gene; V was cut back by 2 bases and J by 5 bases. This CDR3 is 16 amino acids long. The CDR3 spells CATSDSASGSRETQYF. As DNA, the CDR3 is TGTGCCACCAGTGATTCGGCTAGCGGGAGCAGGGAGACCCAGTACTTC.

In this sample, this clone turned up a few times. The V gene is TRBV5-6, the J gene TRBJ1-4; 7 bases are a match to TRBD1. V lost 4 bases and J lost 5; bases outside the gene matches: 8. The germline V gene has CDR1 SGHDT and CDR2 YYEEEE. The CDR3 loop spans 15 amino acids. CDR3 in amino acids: CASSQTGRLNEKLFF. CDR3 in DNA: TGTGCCAGCAGCCAGACAGGGAGGCTGAATGAAAAACTGTTTTTT.

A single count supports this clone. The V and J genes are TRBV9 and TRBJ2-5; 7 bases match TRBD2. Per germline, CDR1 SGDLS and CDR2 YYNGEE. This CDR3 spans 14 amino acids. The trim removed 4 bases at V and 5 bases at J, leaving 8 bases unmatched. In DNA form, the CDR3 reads TGTGCCAGCAGCAGCCGGGGGGAGTCGGAGACCCAGTACTTC. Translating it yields CASSSRGESETQYF.

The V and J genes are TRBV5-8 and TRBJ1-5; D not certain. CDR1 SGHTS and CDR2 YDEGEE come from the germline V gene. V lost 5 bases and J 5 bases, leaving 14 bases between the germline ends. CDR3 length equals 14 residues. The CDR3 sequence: CASRLVAPYQPQHF. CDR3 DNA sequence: TGTGCCAGCAGGCTGGTGGCCCCTTATCAGCCCCAGCATTTT. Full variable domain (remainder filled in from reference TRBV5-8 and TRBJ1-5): EAGVTQSPTHLIKTRGQQATLRCSPISGHTSVYWYQQALGLGLQFLLWYDEGEERNRGNFPPRFSGRQFPNYSSELNVNALELEDSALYLCASRLVAPYQPQHFGDGTRLSIL.

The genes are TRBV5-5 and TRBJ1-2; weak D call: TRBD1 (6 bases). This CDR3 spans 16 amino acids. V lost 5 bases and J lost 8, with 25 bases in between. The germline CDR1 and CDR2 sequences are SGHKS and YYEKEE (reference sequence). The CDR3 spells CASSFGLLGGPGGYTF. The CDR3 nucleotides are TGTGCCAGCAGTTTTGGGTTGCTTGGGGGCCCCGGGGGCTACACCTTC.

CDR3 DNA: TGTGCCAGCAGTCTCGTTCCGGGACTAGCGGTTACCGAGCAGTACTTC. Its translation is CASSLVPGLAVTEQYF. The chain combines TRBV16 with TRBJ2-7; 11 nucleotides line up with TRBD2. V lost 6 bases and J lost 6; bases outside the gene matches: 13. The CDR3 runs 16 residues. CDR1 is KGHSY, CDR2 FQNENV, per germline.

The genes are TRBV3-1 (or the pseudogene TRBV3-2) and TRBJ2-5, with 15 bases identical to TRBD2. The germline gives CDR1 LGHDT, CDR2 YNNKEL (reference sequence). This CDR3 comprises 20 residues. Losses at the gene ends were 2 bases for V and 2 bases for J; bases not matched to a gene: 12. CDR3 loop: CASSQTGLAGGTPHQETQYF. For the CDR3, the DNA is TGTGCCAGCAGCCAAACCGGACTAGCGGGAGGGACCCCACATCAAGAGACCCAGTACTTC.

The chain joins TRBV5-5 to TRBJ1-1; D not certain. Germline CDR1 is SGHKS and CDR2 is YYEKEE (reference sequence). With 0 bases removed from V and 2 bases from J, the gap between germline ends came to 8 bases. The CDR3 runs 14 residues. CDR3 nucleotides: TGTGCCAGCAGCTTGGAATGGGCCAACACTGAAGCTTTCTTT. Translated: CASSLEWANTEAFF.

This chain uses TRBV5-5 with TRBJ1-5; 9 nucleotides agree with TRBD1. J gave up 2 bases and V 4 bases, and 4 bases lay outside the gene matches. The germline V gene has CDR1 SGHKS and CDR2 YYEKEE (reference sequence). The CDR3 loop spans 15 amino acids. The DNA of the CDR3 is TGTGCCAGCAGCCGGACAGGGGCAGGCAATCAGCCCCAGCATTTT. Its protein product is CASSRTGAGNQPQHF. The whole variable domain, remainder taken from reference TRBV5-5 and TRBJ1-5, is DAGVTQSPTHLIKTRGQQVTLRCSPISGHKSVSWYQQVLGQGPQFIFQYYEKEERGRGNFPDRFSARQFPNYSSELNVNALLLGDSALYLCASSRTGAGNQPQHFGDGTRLSIL.

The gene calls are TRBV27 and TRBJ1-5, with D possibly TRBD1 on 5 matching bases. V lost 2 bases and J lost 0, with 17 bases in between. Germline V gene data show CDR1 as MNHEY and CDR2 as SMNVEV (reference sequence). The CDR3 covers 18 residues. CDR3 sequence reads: CASSLGGLGAYSNQPQHF. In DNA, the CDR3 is TGTGCCAGCAGTTTAGGGGGACTCGGGGCCTATAGCAATCAGCCCCAGCATTTT.

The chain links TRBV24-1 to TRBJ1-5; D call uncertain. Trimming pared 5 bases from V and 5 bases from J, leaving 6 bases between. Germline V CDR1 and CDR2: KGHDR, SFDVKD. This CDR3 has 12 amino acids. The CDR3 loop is CATSVSDQPQHF. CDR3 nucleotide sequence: TGTGCCACCAGTGTTTCGGATCAGCCCCAGCATTTT.

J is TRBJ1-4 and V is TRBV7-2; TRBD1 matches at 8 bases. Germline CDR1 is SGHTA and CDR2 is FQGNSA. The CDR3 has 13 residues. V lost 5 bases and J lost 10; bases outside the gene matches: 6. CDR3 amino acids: CASSHDRGGKLFF. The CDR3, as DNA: TGTGCCAGCAGCCACGACAGGGGCGGAAAACTGTTTTTT.

The CDR3 nucleotides are TGTGCCAGCAGCTGGGACAGGTATAGCAATCAGCCCCAGCATTTT. Its translation: CASSWDRYSNQPQHF. This sequence joins TRBV5-5 and TRBJ1-5; 8 bases are a match to TRBD1. CDR3 length: 15 residues. Trimming removed 3 bases from V and 0 bases from J; junction bases left unmatched: 2. CDR1 is SGHKS, CDR2 YYEKEE, per germline (reference sequence).

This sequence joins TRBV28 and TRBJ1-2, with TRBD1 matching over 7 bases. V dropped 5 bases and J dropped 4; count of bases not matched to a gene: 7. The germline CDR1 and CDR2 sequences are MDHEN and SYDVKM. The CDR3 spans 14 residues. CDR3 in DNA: TGTGCCAGCAGTCCGACAGGGATCGGCTATGGCTACACCTTC. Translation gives CASSPTGIGYGYTF.

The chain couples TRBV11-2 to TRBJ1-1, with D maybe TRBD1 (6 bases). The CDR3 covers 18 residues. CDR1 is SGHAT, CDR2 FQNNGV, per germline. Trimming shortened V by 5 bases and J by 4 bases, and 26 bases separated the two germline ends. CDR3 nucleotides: TGTGCCAGCAGCAGCTCCTCGGGGGGCGCAAGGAGGGGCACTGAAGCTTTCTTT. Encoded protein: CASSSSSGGARRGTEAFF.

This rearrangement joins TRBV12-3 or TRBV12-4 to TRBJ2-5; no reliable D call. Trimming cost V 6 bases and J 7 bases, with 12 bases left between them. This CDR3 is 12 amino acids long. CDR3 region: CASSHQLGTQYF. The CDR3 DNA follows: TGTGCCAGCAGCCACCAACTTGGGACCCAGTACTTC.

The CDR3 coding sequence is TGTGCCAGCAGCCAGACCGACAGAAACACTGAAGCTTTCTTT. Translation gives CASSQTDRNTEAFF. The V and J genes are TRBV16 and TRBJ1-1, with D maybe TRBD1 (5 bases). Trimming removed 3 bases from V and 2 bases from J, with 10 bases in between. The CDR3 totals 14 residues. Germline V gene sequence: CDR1 KGHSY, CDR2 FQNENV.

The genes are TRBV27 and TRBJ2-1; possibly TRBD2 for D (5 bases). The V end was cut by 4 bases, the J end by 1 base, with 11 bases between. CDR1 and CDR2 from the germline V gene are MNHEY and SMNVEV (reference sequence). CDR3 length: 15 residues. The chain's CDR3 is CASSWPGMSYNEQFF. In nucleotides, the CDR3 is TGTGCCAGCAGTTGGCCGGGGATGTCCTACAATGAGCAGTTCTTC.

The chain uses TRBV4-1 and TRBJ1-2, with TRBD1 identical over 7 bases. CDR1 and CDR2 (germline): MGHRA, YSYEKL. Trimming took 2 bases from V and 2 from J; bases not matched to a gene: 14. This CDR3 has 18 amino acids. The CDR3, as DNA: TGCGCCAGCAGCCAATTTGCACCCAGGGACAGCCCAAACTATGGCTACACCTTC. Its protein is CASSQFAPRDSPNYGYTF.

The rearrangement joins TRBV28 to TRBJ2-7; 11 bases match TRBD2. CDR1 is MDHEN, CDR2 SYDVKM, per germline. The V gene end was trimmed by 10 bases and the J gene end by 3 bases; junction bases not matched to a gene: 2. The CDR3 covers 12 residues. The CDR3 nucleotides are TGTGCCACCGGGACTAGCGGCTACGAGCAGTACTTC. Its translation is CATGTSGYEQYF.